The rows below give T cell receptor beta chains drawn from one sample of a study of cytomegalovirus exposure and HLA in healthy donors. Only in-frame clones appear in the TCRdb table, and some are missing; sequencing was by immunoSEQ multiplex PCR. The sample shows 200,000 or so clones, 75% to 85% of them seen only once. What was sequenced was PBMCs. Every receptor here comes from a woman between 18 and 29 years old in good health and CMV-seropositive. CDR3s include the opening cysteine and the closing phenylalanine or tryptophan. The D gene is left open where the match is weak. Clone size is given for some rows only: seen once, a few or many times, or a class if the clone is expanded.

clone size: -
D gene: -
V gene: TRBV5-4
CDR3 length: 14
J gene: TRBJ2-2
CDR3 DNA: TGTGCCAGCAGCTTTACAGCGAACACCGGGGAGCTGTTTTTT
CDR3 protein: CASSFTANTGELFF

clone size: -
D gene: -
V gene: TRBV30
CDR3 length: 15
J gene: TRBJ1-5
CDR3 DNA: TGTGCCTGGAGTGTAGTGGGGGGTACGGGTCAGCCCCAGCATTTT
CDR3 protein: CAWSVVGGTGQPQHF

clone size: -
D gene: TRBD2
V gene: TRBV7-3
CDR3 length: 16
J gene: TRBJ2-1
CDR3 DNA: TGTGCCAGCAGCTTAATTAGCGGGGGTGACTACAATGAGCAGTTCTTC
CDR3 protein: CASSLISGGDYNEQFF

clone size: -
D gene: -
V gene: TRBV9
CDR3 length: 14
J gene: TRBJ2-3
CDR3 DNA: TGTGCCAGCAGCGTTGAACCCAACTCAGATACGCAGTATTTT
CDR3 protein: CASSVEPNSDTQYF

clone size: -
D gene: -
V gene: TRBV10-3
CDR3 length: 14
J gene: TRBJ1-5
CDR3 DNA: TGTGCCATCAGTGAGTCTGGGCTATGGCAGCCCCAGCATTTT
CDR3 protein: CAISESGLWQPQHF

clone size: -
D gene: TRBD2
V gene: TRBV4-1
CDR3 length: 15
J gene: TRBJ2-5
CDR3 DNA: TGCGCCAGCAGCCAGAAAACTAGCGCCCAAGAGACCCAGTACTTC
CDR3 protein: CASSQKTSAQETQYF

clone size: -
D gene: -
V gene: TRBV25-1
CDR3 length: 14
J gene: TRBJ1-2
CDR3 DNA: TGTGCCAGCAGTGAATTGGAACGACAATATGGCTACACCTTC
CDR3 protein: CASSELERQYGYTF

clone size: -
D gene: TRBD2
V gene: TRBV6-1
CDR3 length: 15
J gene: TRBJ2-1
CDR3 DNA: TGTGCCAGCAGTGGGAGCGGGGGGGTTTACAATGAGCAGTTCTTC
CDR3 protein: CASSGSGGVYNEQFF

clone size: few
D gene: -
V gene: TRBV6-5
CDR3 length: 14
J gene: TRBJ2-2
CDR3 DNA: TGTGCCAGCAGTTACTCAGGGGATCCCGGGGAGCTGTTTTTT
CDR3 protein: CASSYSGDPGELFF

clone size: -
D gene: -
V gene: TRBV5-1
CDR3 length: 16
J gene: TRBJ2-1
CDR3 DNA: TGCGCCAGCAGCTTGGCCGCAGGGATCCTCTACAATGAGCAGTTCTTC
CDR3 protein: CASSLAAGILYNEQFF

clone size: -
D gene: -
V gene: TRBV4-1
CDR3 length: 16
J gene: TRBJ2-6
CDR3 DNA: TGCGCCAGCAGCCCCTCTCTAGGGGCTGGGGCCAACGTCCTGACTTTC
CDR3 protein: CASSPSLGAGANVLTF

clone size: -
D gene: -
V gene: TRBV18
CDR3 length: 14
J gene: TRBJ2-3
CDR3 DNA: TGTGCCAGCTCATTTAGCGGACCCACAGATACGCAGTATTTT
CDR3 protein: CASSFSGPTDTQYF

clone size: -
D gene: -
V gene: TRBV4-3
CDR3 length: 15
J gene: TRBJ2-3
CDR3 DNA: TGCGCCAGCAGCCAAGATAGGGGCTGGTCAGATACGCAGTATTTT
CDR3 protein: CASSQDRGWSDTQYF

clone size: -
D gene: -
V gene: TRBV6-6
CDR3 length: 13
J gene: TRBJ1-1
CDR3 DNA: TGTGCCAGCAGGCCCGGGGGAGCCACTGAAGCTTTCTTT
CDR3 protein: CASRPGGATEAFF

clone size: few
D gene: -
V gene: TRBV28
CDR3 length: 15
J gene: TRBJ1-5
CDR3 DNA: TGTGCCAGCAGCCCTGCAGGGGACAGCAATCAGCCCCAGCATTTT
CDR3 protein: CASSPAGDSNQPQHF

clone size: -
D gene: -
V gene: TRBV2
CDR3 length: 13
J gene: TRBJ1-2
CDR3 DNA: TGTGCCAGCACCACAGACGGTGTCTATGGCTACACCTTC
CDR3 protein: CASTTDGVYGYTF

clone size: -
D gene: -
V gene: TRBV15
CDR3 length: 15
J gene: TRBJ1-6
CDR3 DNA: TGTGCCACCAGCGACTCGAGCTCCTATAATTCACCCCTCCACTTT
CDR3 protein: CATSDSSSYNSPLHF

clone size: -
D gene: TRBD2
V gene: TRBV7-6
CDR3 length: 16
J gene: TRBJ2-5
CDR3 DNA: TGTGCCAGCAGCTTAGGACTAGCGGGGGGCACGGAGACCCAGTACTTC
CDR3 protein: CASSLGLAGGTETQYF

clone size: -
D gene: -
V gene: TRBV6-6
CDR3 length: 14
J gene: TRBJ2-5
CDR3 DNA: TGTGCCAGTGCCCCAGGCACCAATCGAGAGACCCAGTACTTC
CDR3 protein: CASAPGTNRETQYF

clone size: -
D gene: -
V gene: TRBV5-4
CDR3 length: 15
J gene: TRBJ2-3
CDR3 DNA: TGTGCCAGCAGCTCGGGGTCCCGGCGCACAGATACGCAGTATTTT
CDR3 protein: CASSSGSRRTDTQYF

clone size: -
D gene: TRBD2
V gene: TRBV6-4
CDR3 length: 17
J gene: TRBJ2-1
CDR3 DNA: TGTGCCAGCAGTGTGATCCCGGGACTAGCGGGGGGGGATGAGCAGTTCTTC
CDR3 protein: CASSVIPGLAGGDEQFF

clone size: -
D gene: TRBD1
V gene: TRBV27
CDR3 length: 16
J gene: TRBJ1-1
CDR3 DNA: TGTGCCAGCAGTCCGAGGACAGGGGCGCTAAACACTGAAGCTTTCTTT
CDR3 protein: CASSPRTGALNTEAFF

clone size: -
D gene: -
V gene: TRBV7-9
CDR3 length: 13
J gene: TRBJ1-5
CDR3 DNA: TGTGCCAGCAGCTTAGGGGGGGACCAGCCCCAGCATTTT
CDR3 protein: CASSLGGDQPQHF

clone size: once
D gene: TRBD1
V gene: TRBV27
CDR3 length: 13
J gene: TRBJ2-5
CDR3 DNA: TGTGCCAGCACGGGACAGGGGCAAGAGACCCAGTACTTC
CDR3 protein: CASTGQGQETQYF

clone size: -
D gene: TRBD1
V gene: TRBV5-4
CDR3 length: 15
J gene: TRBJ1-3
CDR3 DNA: TGTGCCAGCAGCTCAGGGGCAGGGGGCATGGACACCATATATTTT
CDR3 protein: CASSSGAGGMDTIYF

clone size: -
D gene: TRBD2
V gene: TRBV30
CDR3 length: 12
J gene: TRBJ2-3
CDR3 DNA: TGTGTAGCGGCGGGGGGGCCAGATACGCAGTATTTT
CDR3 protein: CVAAGGPDTQYF

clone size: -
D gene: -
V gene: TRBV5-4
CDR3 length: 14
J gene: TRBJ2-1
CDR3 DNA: TGTGCCAGCAGCTTGGTGGCAGACTACAATGAGCAGTTCTTC
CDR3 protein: CASSLVADYNEQFF

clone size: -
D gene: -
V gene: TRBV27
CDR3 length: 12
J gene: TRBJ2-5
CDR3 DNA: TGTGCCACGGCGGGGCCCCAAGAGACCCAGTACTTC
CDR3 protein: CATAGPQETQYF

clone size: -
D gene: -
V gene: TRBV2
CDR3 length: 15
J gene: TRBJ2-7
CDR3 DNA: TGTGCCAGCAGTAGAACAGGGTTTAGCTCCTACGAGCAGTACTTC
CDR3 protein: CASSRTGFSSYEQYF

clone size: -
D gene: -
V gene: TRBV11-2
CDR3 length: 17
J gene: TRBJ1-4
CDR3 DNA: TGTGCCAGCAGCCCAGGGTCCGGTTGGAGGGATAATGAAAAACTGTTTTTT
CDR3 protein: CASSPGSGWRDNEKLFF

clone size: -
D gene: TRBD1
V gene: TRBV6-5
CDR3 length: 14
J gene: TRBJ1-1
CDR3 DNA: TGTGCCAGCAGTTTGGGACAGAGCTACACTGAAGCTTTCTTT
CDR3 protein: CASSLGQSYTEAFF

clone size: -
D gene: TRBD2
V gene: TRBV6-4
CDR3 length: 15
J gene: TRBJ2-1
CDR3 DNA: TGTGCCAGCAGTCACCCACGGGGGGATGACAATGAGCAGTTCTTC
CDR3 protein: CASSHPRGDDNEQFF

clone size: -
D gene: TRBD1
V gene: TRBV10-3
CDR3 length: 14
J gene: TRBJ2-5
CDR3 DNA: TGTGCCATCAGTCTAGGGACAGCCCAAGAGACCCAGTACTTC
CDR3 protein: CAISLGTAQETQYF

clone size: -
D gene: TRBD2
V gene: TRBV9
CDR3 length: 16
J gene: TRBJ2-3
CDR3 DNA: TGTGCCAGCAGCGTAGGAGCGGGGGGGCTCAAAGATACGCAGTATTTT
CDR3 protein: CASSVGAGGLKDTQYF

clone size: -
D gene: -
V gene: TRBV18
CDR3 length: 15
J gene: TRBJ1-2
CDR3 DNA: TGTGCCAGCTCACCAACTCGAACGATCGGGAATGGCTACACCTTC
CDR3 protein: CASSPTRTIGNGYTF

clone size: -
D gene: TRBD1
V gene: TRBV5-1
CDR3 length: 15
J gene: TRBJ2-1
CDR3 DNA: TGCGCCAGCAGCGTTGGACAGGGGGCGGATGGTGAGCAGTTCTTC
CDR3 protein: CASSVGQGADGEQFF

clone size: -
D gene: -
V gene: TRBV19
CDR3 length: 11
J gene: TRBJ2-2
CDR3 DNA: TGTGCCAGCGTAAACACCGGGGAGCTGTTTTTT
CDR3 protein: CASVNTGELFF

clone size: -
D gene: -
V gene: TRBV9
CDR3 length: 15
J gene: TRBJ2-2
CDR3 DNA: TGTGCCAGCAGCGTTGCGGCGGGGTCGATCGGGGAGCTGTTTTTT
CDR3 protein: CASSVAAGSIGELFF